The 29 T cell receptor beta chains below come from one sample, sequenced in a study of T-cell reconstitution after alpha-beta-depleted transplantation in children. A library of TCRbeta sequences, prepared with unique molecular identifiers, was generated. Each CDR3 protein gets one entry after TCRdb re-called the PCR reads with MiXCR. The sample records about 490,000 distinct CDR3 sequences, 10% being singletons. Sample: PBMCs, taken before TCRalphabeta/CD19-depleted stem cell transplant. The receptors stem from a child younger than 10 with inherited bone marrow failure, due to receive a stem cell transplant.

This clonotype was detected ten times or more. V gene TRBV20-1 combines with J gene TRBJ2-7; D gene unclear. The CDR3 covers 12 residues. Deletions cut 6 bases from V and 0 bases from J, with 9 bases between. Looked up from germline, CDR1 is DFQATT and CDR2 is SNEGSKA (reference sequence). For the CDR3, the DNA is TGCAGTGCCCTCACAGCCTCCTACGAGCAGTACTTC. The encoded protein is CSALTASYEQYF.

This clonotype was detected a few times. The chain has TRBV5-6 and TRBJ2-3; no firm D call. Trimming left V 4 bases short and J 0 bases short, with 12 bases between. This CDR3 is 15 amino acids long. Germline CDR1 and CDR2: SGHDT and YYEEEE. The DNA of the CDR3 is TGTGCCAGCAGCCAAGACTCCACTAGCACAGATACGCAGTATTTT. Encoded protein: CASSQDSTSTDTQYF. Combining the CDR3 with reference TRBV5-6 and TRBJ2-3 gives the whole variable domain DAGVTQSPTHLIKTRGQQVTLRCSPKSGHDTVSWYQQALGQGPQFIFQYYEEEERQRGNFPDRFSGHQFPNYSSELNVNALLLGDSALYLCASSQDSTSTDTQYFGPGTRLTVL.

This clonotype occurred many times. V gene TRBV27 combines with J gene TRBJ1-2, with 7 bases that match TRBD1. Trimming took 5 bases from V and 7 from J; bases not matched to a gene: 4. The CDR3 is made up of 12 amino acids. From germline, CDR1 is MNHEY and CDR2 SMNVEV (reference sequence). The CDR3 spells CASSPGTAGYTF. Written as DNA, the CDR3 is TGTGCCAGCAGTCCCGGGACAGCTGGCTACACCTTC.

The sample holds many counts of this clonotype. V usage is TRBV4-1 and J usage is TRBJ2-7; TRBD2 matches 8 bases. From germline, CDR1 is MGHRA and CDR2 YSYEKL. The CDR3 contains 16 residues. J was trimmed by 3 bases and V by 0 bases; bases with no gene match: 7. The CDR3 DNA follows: TGCGCCAGCAGCCAAGATCCGGGACTAGTAATCTACGAGCAGTACTTC. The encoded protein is CASSQDPGLVIYEQYF.

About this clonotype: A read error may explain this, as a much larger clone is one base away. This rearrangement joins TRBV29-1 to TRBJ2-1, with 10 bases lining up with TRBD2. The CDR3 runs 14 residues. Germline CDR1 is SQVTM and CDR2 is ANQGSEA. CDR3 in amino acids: CSVEGLAGVAEKFF. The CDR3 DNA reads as TGCAGCGTTGAAGGGCTAGCGGGGGTCGCTGAGAAGTTCTTC.

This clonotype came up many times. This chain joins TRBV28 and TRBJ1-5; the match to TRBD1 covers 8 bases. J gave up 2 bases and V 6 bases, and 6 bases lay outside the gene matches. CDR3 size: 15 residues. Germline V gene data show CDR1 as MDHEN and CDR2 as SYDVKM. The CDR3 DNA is TGTGCCAGCAGGCAGCAGGGGGCTGGCAATCAGCCCCAGCATTTT. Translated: CASRQQGAGNQPQHF.

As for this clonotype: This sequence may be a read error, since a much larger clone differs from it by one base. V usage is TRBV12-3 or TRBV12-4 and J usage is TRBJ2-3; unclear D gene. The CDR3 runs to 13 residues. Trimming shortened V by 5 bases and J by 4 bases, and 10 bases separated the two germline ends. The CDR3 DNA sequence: TGTGCCAGCAGTCCTCGACGAGCAGATACGCAGTATTTT. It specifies CASSPRRADTQYF.

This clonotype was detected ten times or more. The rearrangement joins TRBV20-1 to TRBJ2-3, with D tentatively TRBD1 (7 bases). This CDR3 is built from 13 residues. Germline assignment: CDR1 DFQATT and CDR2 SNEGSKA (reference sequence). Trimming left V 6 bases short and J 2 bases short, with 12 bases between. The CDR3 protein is CSARGRYTDTQYF. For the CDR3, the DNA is TGCAGTGCCAGGGGGAGGTACACAGATACGCAGTATTTT.

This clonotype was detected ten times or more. The CDR3, as DNA: TGTGCCAGCAGTTTATCCTTGGGCGGGAGCTCCTACAATGAGCAGTTCTTC. This codes for CASSLSLGGSSYNEQFF. The rearrangement links TRBV28 to TRBJ2-1, with TRBD2 identical over 7 bases. CDR3 length: 17 amino acids. J was trimmed by 0 bases and V by 1 base; bases with no gene match: 6. The germline gives CDR1 MDHEN, CDR2 SYDVKM.

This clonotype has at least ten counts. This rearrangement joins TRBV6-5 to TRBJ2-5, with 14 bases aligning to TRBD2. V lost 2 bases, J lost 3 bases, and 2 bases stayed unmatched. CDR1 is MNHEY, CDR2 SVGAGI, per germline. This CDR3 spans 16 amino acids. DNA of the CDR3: TGTGCCAGCAGTTACCGGGGACTAGCGGGAGAAGAGACCCAGTACTTC. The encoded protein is CASSYRGLAGEETQYF.

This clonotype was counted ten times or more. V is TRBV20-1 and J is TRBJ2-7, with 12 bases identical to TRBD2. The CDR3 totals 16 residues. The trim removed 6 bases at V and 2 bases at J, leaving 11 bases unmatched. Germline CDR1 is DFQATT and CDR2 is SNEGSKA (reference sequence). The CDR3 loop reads CSARTGTSGWTYEQYF. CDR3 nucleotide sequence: TGCAGTGCGAGAACCGGGACTAGCGGGTGGACCTACGAGCAGTACTTC.

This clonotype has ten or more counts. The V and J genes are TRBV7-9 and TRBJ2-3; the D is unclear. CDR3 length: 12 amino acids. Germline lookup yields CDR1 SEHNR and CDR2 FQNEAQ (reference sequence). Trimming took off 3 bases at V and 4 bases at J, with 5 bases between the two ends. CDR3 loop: CASSFFPDTQYF. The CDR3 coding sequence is TGTGCCAGCAGCTTTTTTCCAGATACGCAGTATTTT.

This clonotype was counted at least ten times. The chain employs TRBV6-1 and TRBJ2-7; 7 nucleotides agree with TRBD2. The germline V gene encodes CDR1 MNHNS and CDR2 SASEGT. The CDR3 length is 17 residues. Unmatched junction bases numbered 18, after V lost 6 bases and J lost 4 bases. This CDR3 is CASSTSPGASGKYEQYF. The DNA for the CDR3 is TGTGCCAGCAGCACTTCTCCCGGGGCTAGCGGAAAGTACGAGCAGTACTTC.

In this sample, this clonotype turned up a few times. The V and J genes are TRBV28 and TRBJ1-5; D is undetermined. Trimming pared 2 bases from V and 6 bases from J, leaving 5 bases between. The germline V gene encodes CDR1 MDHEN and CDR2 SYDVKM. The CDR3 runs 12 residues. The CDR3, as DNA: TGTGCCAGCAGTTTACCGCGTCAGCCCCAGCATTTT. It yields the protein CASSLPRQPQHF.

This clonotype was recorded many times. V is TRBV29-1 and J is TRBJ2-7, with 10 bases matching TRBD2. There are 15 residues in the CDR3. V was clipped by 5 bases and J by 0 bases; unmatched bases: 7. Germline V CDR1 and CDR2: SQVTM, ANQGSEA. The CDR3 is CSVRGLARSSYEQYF. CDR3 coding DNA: TGCAGCGTTAGGGGACTAGCGCGCAGCTCCTACGAGCAGTACTTC.

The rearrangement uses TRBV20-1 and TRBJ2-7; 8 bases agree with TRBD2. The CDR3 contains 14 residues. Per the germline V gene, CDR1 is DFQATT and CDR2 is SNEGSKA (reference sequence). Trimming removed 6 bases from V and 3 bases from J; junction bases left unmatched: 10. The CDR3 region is CSAPTTSEIYEQYF. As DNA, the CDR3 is TGCAGTGCCCCGACGACTAGCGAGATCTACGAGCAGTACTTC.

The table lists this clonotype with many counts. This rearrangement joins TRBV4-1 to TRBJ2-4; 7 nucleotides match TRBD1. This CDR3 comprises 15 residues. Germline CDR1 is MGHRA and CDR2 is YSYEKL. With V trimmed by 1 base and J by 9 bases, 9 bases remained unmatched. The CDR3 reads CASSQGWTGESIQYF. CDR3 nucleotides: TGCGCCAGCAGCCAAGGTTGGACAGGAGAAAGCATTCAGTACTTC.

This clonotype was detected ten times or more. The CDR3 is CASSGGPTGLRGADTQYF. CDR3 nucleotides: TGTGCCAGCAGCGGGGGTCCCACGGGACTCCGGGGGGCAGATACGCAGTATTTT. The V gene is TRBV9, the J gene TRBJ2-3; TRBD2 aligns across 7 bases. Germline-derived CDR1 and CDR2 are SGDLS and YYNGEE. V was clipped by 3 bases and J by 4 bases; unmatched bases: 17. The CDR3 runs to 18 residues.

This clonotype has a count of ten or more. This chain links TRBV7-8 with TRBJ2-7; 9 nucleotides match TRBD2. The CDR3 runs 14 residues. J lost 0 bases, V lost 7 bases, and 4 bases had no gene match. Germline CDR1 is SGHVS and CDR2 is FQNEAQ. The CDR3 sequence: CASKLAGNSYEQYF. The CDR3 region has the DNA TGTGCCAGCAAACTAGCGGGCAACTCCTACGAGCAGTACTTC.

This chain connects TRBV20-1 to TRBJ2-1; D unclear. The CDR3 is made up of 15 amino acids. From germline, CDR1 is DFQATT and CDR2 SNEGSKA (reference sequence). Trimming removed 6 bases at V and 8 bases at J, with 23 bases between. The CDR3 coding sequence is TGCAGTGCCGCGGCTTGGCGTTCCAACTTGGATGAGCAGTTCTTC. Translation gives CSAAAWRSNLDEQFF.

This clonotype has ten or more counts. CDR3 sequence reads: CASKTAGGPSTDTQYF. CDR3 bases: TGTGCCAGCAAAACAGCGGGAGGGCCTAGCACAGATACGCAGTATTTT. The genes are TRBV27 and TRBJ2-3; 10 bases fit TRBD2. V gave up 7 bases and J gave up 0 bases; unmatched junction bases: 7. The CDR3 length is 16 residues. CDR1 is MNHEY and CDR2 is SMNVEV in the germline V gene (reference sequence).

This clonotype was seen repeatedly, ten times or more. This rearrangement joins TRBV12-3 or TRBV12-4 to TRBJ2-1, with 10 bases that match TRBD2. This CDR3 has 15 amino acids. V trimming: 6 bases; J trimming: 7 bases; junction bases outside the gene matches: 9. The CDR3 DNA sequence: TGTGCCAGCAGGGTAGCGGGAGGATGGGCGAATGAGCAGTTCTTC. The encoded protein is CASRVAGGWANEQFF.

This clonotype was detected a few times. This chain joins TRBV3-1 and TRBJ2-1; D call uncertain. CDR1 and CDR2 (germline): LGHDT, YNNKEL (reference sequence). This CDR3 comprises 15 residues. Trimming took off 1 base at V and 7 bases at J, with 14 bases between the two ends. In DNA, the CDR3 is TGTGCCAGCAGCCAAGCGAGCTCTCTAGGTAATGAGCAGTTCTTC. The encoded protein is CASSQASSLGNEQFF.

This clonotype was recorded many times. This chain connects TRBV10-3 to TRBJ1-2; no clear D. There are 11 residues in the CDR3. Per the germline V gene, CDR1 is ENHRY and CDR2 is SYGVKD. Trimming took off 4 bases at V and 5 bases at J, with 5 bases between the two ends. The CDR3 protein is CAISGEYGYTF. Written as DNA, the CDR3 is TGTGCCATCAGTGGGGAGTATGGCTACACCTTC.

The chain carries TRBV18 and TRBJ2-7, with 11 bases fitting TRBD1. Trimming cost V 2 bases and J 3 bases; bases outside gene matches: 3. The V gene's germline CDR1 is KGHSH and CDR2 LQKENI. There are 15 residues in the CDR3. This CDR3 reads CASSPVGTGGYEQYF. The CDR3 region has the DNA TGTGCCAGCTCACCAGTTGGGACAGGGGGCTACGAGCAGTACTTC.

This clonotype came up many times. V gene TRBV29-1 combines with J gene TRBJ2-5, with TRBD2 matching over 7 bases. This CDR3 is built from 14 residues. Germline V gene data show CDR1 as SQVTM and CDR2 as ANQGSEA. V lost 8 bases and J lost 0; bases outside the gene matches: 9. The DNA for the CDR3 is TGCAGCTCCGACCCGGCGGGGGACCAAGAGACCCAGTACTTC. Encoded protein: CSSDPAGDQETQYF.

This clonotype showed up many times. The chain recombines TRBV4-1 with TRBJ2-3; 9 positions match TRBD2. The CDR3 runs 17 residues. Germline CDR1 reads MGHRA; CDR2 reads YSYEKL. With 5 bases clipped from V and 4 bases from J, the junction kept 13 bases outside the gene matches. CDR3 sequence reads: CASSAGSGRPNADTQYF. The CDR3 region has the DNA TGCGCCAGCAGCGCAGGTAGCGGGAGACCCAATGCAGATACGCAGTATTTT.

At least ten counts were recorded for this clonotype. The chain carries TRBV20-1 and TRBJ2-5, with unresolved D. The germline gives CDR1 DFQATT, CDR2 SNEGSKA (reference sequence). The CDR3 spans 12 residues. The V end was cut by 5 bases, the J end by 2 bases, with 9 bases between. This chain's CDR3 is CSADGLQETQYF. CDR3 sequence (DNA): TGCAGTGCTGATGGGCTTCAAGAGACCCAGTACTTC.

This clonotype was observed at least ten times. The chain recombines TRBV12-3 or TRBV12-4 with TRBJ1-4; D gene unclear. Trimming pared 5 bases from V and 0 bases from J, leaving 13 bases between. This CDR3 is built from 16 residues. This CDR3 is CASSPRAFTTNEKLFF. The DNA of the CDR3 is TGTGCCAGCAGTCCTCGGGCCTTTACAACTAATGAAAAACTGTTTTTT.